Each of the 16 T cell receptor beta chains below was sequenced from the same sample in a study of blood T cell repertoires in COVID-19. Sequenced by immunoSEQ multiplex PCR; TCRdb stores in-frame clones only, minus some. The table lists 200,000 to 250,000 clones, roughly 84% of them singletons, with less than 7% in the top ten. Sequencing was done on a sample of PBMCs or T cells enriched from blood (not recorded which). The receptors derive from a woman aged 40 to 55 who had recovered from COVID-19.

The chain uses TRBV3-1 (or the pseudogene TRBV3-2) and TRBJ2-3; the D gene is possibly TRBD2 (5 bases). The length of the CDR3 is 15 residues. The V end lost 3 bases, the J end lost 5 bases, and 15 bases lay between the germline ends. Germline CDR1 LGHDT, CDR2 YNNKEL (reference sequence). In DNA, the CDR3 is TGTGCCAGCAGCCAGAGTAGGCTAAGCGGAGATACGCAGTATTTT. The encoded protein is CASSQSRLSGDTQYF.

The chain combines TRBV28 with TRBJ1-1; 9 nucleotides line up with TRBD1. V shed 5 bases and J 0 bases; nucleotides not matched to a gene: 4. This CDR3 has 15 amino acids. Germline CDR1 and CDR2: MDHEN and SYDVKM. CDR3 DNA: TGTGCCAGCAGTGCCTACAGGGGGCTGAACACTGAAGCTTTCTTT. This encodes CASSAYRGLNTEAFF. The full variable domain, its missing parts supplied by reference TRBV28 and TRBJ1-1, is DVKVTQSSRYLVKRTGEKVFLECVQDMDHENMFWYRQDPGLGLRLIYFSYDVKMKEKGDIPEGYSVSREKKERFSLILESASTNQTSMYLCASSAYRGLNTEAFFGQGTRLTVV.

CDR3 loop: CASSPIMGGGSPLHF. DNA for the CDR3: TGTGCCAGCAGCCCTATCATGGGCGGGGGTTCACCCCTCCACTTT. The chain uses TRBV3-1 (or the pseudogene TRBV3-2) and TRBJ1-6, with a possible D match to TRBD1 (5 bases). Trimming took 4 bases from V and 9 from J, leaving 16 bases between them. This CDR3 contains 15 residues. Per the germline V gene, CDR1 is LGHDT and CDR2 is YNNKEL (reference sequence).

The rearrangement uses TRBV28 and TRBJ2-7, with D possibly TRBD1 on 6 matching bases. Germline values: CDR1 MDHEN, CDR2 SYDVKM. The CDR3 has 13 amino acids. The ends were cut back, 5 bases at V and 2 bases at J, with 10 bases in the middle. The CDR3 loop is CASSRQVTYEQYF. CDR3 bases: TGTGCCAGCAGTCGACAGGTTACCTACGAGCAGTACTTC.

This CDR3 reads CASSEFSGEGSEQFF. CDR3 in DNA: TGTGCCAGCAGTGAATTTTCGGGAGAAGGTAGTGAGCAGTTCTTC. The V gene is TRBV25-1, the J gene TRBJ2-1; a weak D match, TRBD2 (6 bases). The CDR3 is 15 residues long. Germline CDR1 reads MGHDK; CDR2 reads SYGVNS. Trimming left V 1 base short and J 9 bases short, with 16 bases between. The variable domain in full, completed from reference TRBV25-1 and TRBJ2-1, reads EADIYQTPRYLVIGTGKKITLECSQTMGHDKMYWYQQDPGMELHLIHYSYGVNSTEKGDLSSESTVSRIRTEHFPLTLESARPSHTSQYLCASSEFSGEGSEQFFGPGTRLTVL.

This clone was picked up a small number of times. The rearrangement links TRBV6-5 to TRBJ1-1, with D uncertain. Trimming took off 3 bases at V and 0 bases at J, with 5 bases between the two ends. The CDR3 runs to 13 residues. Germline loops: CDR1 MNHEY, CDR2 SVGAGI. The CDR3 DNA follows: TGTGCCAGCAGTTATAATATGAACACTGAAGCTTTCTTT. It codes for CASSYNMNTEAFF.

The CDR3 nucleotides read TGTGCCAGCAGCTTAGGGGGGGTACCGAACACTGAAGCTTTCTTT. Its translation: CASSLGGVPNTEAFF. The genes are TRBV7-2 and TRBJ1-1; perhaps TRBD1 as D (5 bases). Trimming stripped 1 base from V and 1 base from J, with 10 bases between. CDR3 size: 15 residues. Germline lookup yields CDR1 SGHTA and CDR2 FQGNSA.

The chain couples TRBV27 to TRBJ1-4; D perhaps matches TRBD1 (6 bases). The CDR3 totals 13 residues. Looked up from germline, CDR1 is MNHEY and CDR2 is SMNVEV (reference sequence). Deletions cut 6 bases from V and 7 bases from J, with 12 bases between. CDR3 residues: CASSRQAAEKLFF. The CDR3 coding sequence is TGTGCCAGCAGCCGACAGGCGGCTGAAAAACTGTTTTTT. Supplemented by reference TRBV27 and TRBJ1-4, the full variable domain reads EAQVTQNPRYLITVTGKKLTVTCSQNMNHEYMSWYRQDPGLGLRQIYYSMNVEVTDKGDVPEGYKVSRKEKRNFPLILESPSPNQTSLYFCASSRQAAEKLFFGSGTQLSVL.

The rearrangement links TRBV21-1 to TRBJ1-3; the table assigns TRBD1, which was not confirmed against the DNA. TRBV21-1 counts as a pseudogene. The CDR3 consists of 16 residues. The CDR3 spells CASGPGQGAAGNTIYF. The CDR3 DNA sequence: TGTGCCAGCGGCCCGGGACAGGGGGCGGCTGGAAACACCATATATTTT.

As DNA, the CDR3 is TGTGCCAGCACGGGGACAGGGTACGAGCAGTACTTC. Its translation: CASTGTGYEQYF. The chain couples TRBV6-5 to TRBJ2-7; 9 bases are a match to TRBD1. After removal of 7 bases from V and 4 bases from J, the junction contained 2 bases not matched to a gene. The CDR3 runs 12 residues. Germline CDR1 and CDR2: MNHEY and SVGAGI.

The chain links TRBV18 to TRBJ2-1; 14 bases align to TRBD2. The J segment lost 0 bases and the V segment lost 3 bases, leaving 7 bases of the junction unmatched. The CDR3 has 19 amino acids. The germline V gene has CDR1 KGHSH and CDR2 LQKENI. The chain's CDR3 is CASSPLTSGRDSSYNEQFF. CDR3 nucleotides: TGTGCCAGCTCACCTTTGACTAGCGGGAGGGATAGCTCCTACAATGAGCAGTTCTTC.

The chain is built from TRBV28 and TRBJ1-2, with D perhaps TRBD1 (5 bases). The germline V and J ends were trimmed by 5 bases and 5 bases, with 24 bases remaining between them. This CDR3 comprises 17 residues. Germline-derived CDR1 and CDR2 are MDHEN and SYDVKM. CDR3 bases: TGTGCCAGCAGTCTCTTAACCCGGGGGAGGGTGGGATATGGCTACACCTTC. Amino acid sequence: CASSLLTRGRVGYGYTF.

The chain couples TRBV10-3 to TRBJ1-5, with D uncertain. The length of the CDR3 is 12 residues. V shed 3 bases and J shed 6 bases, with 6 bases lying between them. Germline CDR1 and CDR2: ENHRY and SYGVKD. As DNA, the CDR3 is TGTGCCATCAGTGACAATTCTCAGCCCCAGCATTTT. Its translation is CAISDNSQPQHF.

This clone was counted only a few times. The V and J genes are TRBV28 and TRBJ2-1, with 11 bases identical to TRBD2. Trimming removed 10 bases from V and 7 bases from J; junction bases left unmatched: 9. The CDR3 totals 14 residues. Germline V gene lookup returns CDR1 MDHEN and CDR2 SYDVKM. The CDR3 here is CATKPGLAVNEQFF. The CDR3 bases are TGTGCCACGAAACCGGGACTAGCGGTGAATGAGCAGTTCTTC.

The chain links TRBV6-5 to TRBJ2-7, with 7 bases fitting TRBD2. The CDR3 loop spans 13 amino acids. CDR1 and CDR2 from the germline V gene are MNHEY and SVGAGI. Trimming removed 10 bases from V and 3 bases from J; junction bases left unmatched: 9. The CDR3 coding sequence is TGTGCCACGCGAAGGGAGGGAGGCTACGAGCAGTACGTC. It yields the protein CATRREGGYEQYV.

V and J are TRBV6-1 and TRBJ2-7, with D possibly matching TRBD2 (6 bases). In germline, CDR1 is MNHNS, CDR2 SASEGT. This CDR3 is 15 amino acids long. Trimming pared 0 bases from V and 3 bases from J, leaving 12 bases between. The CDR3 reads CASSEAGTLLYEQYV. In DNA, the CDR3 is TGTGCCAGCAGTGAAGCAGGGACTCTTCTCTACGAGCAGTACGTC.